The entry below gives a single TCR beta chain sequence along with its context. The antigen remains undetermined. The data were obtained in a study of T cell responses to AZD1222 COVID-19 vaccine. Across the study: Researchers grouped second doses given at about 4 or about 12 weeks into one pool.

The CDR3 length is 14 residues. The method was immunoSEQ multiplex PCR; TCRdb's version includes in-frame clones alone and lacks a portion of them. Of more than 65,000 clones listed, about 72% are singletons. Overall study results and limits: Nearly half of spike-specific TCRs reportedly go after variant regions that carry no mutations. Across spike, vaccine-associated CD4 TCRs were found, dominant at 160-218 and 743-854. Every sample of the repertoires postdated the peak T cell response.

This material consisted of peripheral blood, taken on day 0 of AZD1222 vaccination. The TCR comes from an adult in good health. The J gene is TRBJ2-7, the V gene TRBV21-1; the DNA was not compared with TRBD2, the D call given in the table. TRBV21-1 is a recognized pseudogene. CDR3 protein: CASSKAGDLWVQYF. The CDR3 coding sequence is TGTGCCAGCAGCAAAGCTGGAGACCTATGGGTGCAGTACTTC.